These 25 T cell receptor beta chains were all obtained from the same sample, sequenced in a study of graft-versus-host responses after intestinal transplantation. Researchers placed some 200,000 CFSE-labeled responder cells in culture with some 200,000 irradiated, violet-dye-labeled stimulator cells. The repertoire was sequenced with immunoSEQ multiplex PCR; TCRdb's copy has only in-frame clones and lacks some. The sample consists of about 6,900 clones, roughly a quarter of them appearing once. The specimen comprised alloreactive CD8+ T cells from a mixed lymphocyte reaction culture, sampled before transplantation. Subset in this sample: CFSE-low proliferating T cells sorted from roughly 6-day pre-transplant mixed lymphocyte reaction (GvH or HvG direction). These receptors all come from a human patient who was an organ donor for intestinal transplantation.

Here the CDR3 DNA reads TGCGCCAGCAGCTTGGGGCGGGAGCAGTTCTTC. Translating it yields CASSLGREQFF. V and J are TRBV5-1 and TRBJ2-1, with no clear D. Trimming removed 0 bases from V and 10 bases from J, with 5 bases in between. Germline CDR1 SGHRS, CDR2 YFSETQ. The CDR3 runs to 11 residues. The full variable domain, completed using reference TRBV5-1 and TRBJ2-1, is KAGVTQTPRYLIKTRGQQVTLSCSPISGHRSVSWYQQTPGQGLQFLFEYFSETQRNKGNFPGRFSGRQFSNSRSEMNVSTLELGDSALYLCASSLGREQFFGPGTRLTVL.

The genes are TRBV6-6 and TRBJ2-2, with no clear D. The germline V gene has CDR1 MNHNY and CDR2 SVGAGI (reference sequence). With 5 bases removed from V and 0 bases from J, the gap between germline ends came to 4 bases. The CDR3 length is 13 residues. In DNA form, the CDR3 reads TGTGCCAGCAGTCCAACGAACACCGGGGAGCTGTTTTTT. Protein product: CASSPTNTGELFF.

This clone appeared a few times. The CDR3 DNA reads TGCGCCAGCAGCCAAGAAATTTACTTAGACAGGGAGGATACGCAGTATTTT. Protein product: CASSQEIYLDREDTQYF. The V gene is TRBV4-1, the J gene TRBJ2-3, with 7 bases aligning to TRBD1. The germline gives CDR1 MGHRA, CDR2 YSYEKL. This CDR3 has 17 amino acids. V dropped 0 bases and J dropped 6; count of bases not matched to a gene: 12.

J is TRBJ2-2 and V is TRBV21-1; the D call in the table, TRBD1, was not verified against the DNA. TRBV21-1 is deemed a pseudogene. This CDR3 is built from 17 residues. The chain's CDR3 is CASSKIRDRVDAGELFF. CDR3 sequence (DNA): TGTGCCAGCAGCAAGATAAGGGACAGGGTTGACGCCGGGGAGCTGTTTTTT.

In this sample, this clone turned up a few times. The V call is TRBV29-1, the J call TRBJ2-3; D gene unclear. V was pared by 7 bases and J by 2 bases, with 19 bases between. The germline V gene has CDR1 SQVTM and CDR2 ANQGSEA. This CDR3 is 15 amino acids long. The CDR3 reads CSARSAVPITDTQYF. CDR3 nucleotide sequence: TGCAGCGCCCGGTCGGCTGTCCCCATCACAGATACGCAGTATTTT.

This clone was counted between two and nine times. The J gene is TRBJ1-1, the V gene TRBV6-9; TRBD1 aligns across 7 bases. The J segment lost 4 bases and the V segment lost 4 bases, leaving 3 bases of the junction unmatched. The germline CDR1 and CDR2 sequences are MNHGY and SVAAGI. The CDR3 is made up of 13 amino acids. The CDR3 spells CASSWTGGTEAFF. The DNA for the CDR3 is TGTGCCAGCAGTTGGACAGGTGGCACTGAAGCTTTCTTT.

The count of this clone is one. This sequence joins TRBV4-2 and TRBJ1-1; D uncertain. Trimming took 3 bases from V and 5 from J, leaving 16 bases between them. The germline gives CDR1 LGHNA, CDR2 YNFKEQ. CDR3 length: 15 residues. CDR3 amino acids: CASSHLGVQKTEAFF. The CDR3 bases are TGTGCCAGCAGCCATCTGGGAGTGCAGAAGACTGAAGCTTTCTTT.

To note about this clone: A much larger clone sits a single nucleotide away, making a read error possible. J is TRBJ1-2 and V is TRBV10-3, with D perhaps TRBD1 (6 bases). The CDR3 runs 13 residues. Deletions cut 10 bases from V and 5 bases from J, with 17 bases between. Germline loops: CDR1 ENHRY, CDR2 SYGVKD. This chain's CDR3 is CATSGEGVYGYTF. The CDR3 nucleotides read TGTGCCACCTCGGGGGAGGGGGTTTATGGCTACACCTTC.

This clone was detected a few times. The chain has TRBV4-3 and TRBJ2-7, with 9 bases aligning to TRBD2. With 4 bases clipped from V and 0 bases from J, the junction kept 7 bases outside the gene matches. The CDR3 has 16 residues. Germline lookup yields CDR1 LGHNA and CDR2 YSLEER. CDR3 sequence: CASSPALAGLSYEQYF. CDR3 coding DNA: TGCGCCAGCAGCCCGGCTCTAGCGGGGCTCTCCTACGAGCAGTACTTC.

This clone was observed a few times. This CDR3 reads CASSPGSDSYEQYF. The CDR3 nucleotides read TGTGCCAGCAGTCCAGGCTCAGATTCCTACGAGCAGTACTTC. This sequence joins TRBV27 and TRBJ2-7; D is unresolved. Trimming left V 5 bases short and J 1 base short, with 12 bases between. Germline CDR1 reads MNHEY; CDR2 reads SMNVEV (reference sequence). The CDR3 length is 14 residues.

This clone was counted between two and nine times. The chain recombines TRBV6-6 with TRBJ2-1; 7 bases are shared with TRBD1. This CDR3 is built from 16 residues. CDR1 is MNHNY and CDR2 is SVGAGI in the germline V gene (reference sequence). Trimming removed 0 bases from V and 4 bases from J; junction bases left unmatched: 6. CDR3 region: CASSYSNQGEYNEQFF. For the CDR3, the DNA is TGTGCCAGCAGTTACTCGAACCAGGGGGAATACAATGAGCAGTTCTTC.

This clone was seen a few times. The rearrangement links TRBV6-4 to TRBJ2-7; D is perhaps TRBD1 (5 bases). This CDR3 spans 16 amino acids. The germline gives CDR1 MRHNA, CDR2 SNTAGT. V was clipped by 5 bases and J by 9 bases, with 26 bases between them. The CDR3 sequence is CASSLFPYWWGRGQYF. CDR3 in DNA: TGTGCCAGCAGTTTATTCCCCTACTGGTGGGGAAGGGGGCAGTACTTC.

This clone was seen more than once but under ten times. The J gene is TRBJ2-3, the V gene TRBV7-2; 9 bases line up with TRBD1. V lost 2 bases, J lost 4 bases, and 7 bases stayed unmatched. The germline CDR1 and CDR2 sequences are SGHTA and FQGNSA. This CDR3 comprises 16 residues. CDR3 bases: TGTGCCAGCAGCTTATCCGGGACAGGGTTAGCAGATACGCAGTATTTT. It codes for CASSLSGTGLADTQYF.

Judged by abundance, this clone is medium-sized. This chain uses TRBV2 with TRBJ2-7; 10 positions agree with TRBD1. With 2 bases clipped from V and 3 bases from J, the junction kept 4 bases outside the gene matches. The CDR3 loop spans 15 amino acids. Germline values: CDR1 SNHLY, CDR2 FYNNEI. The CDR3, as DNA: TGTGCCAGCAGTGAACCGGGGACAGGGGTCTACGAGCAGTACTTC. It specifies CASSEPGTGVYEQYF.

By frequency in the sample, this clone is medium-sized. This chain uses TRBV5-4 with TRBJ2-6; D perhaps matches TRBD2 (6 bases). The V end lost 2 bases, the J end lost 9 bases, and 15 bases lay between the germline ends. This CDR3 spans 15 amino acids. The germline V gene encodes CDR1 SGHNT and CDR2 YYREEE (reference sequence). CDR3 bases: TGTGCCAGCAGCTTTGGCGGGACTTGGGTCAACGTCCTGACTTTC. It is translated as CASSFGGTWVNVLTF. Full variable domain (outside the CDR3, taken from reference TRBV5-4 and TRBJ2-6): ETGVTQSPTHLIKTRGQQVTLRCSSQSGHNTVSWYQQALGQGPQFIFQYYREEENGRGNFPPRFSGLQFPNYSSELNVNALELDDSALYLCASSFGGTWVNVLTFGAGSRLTVL.

This rearrangement joins TRBV28 to TRBJ2-3; a weak D match, TRBD1 (6 bases). Germline V gives CDR1 MDHEN, CDR2 SYDVKM. This CDR3 comprises 14 residues. Deletions cut 5 bases from V and 0 bases from J, with 9 bases between. CDR3 amino acids: CASSPTGSTDTQYF. The CDR3 nucleotides read TGTGCCAGCAGTCCGACAGGCAGCACAGATACGCAGTATTTT. Supplemented by reference TRBV28 and TRBJ2-3, the full variable domain reads DVKVTQSSRYLVKRTGEKVFLECVQDMDHENMFWYRQDPGLGLRLIYFSYDVKMKEKGDIPEGYSVSREKKERFSLILESASTNQTSMYLCASSPTGSTDTQYFGPGTRLTVL.

This clone was counted between two and nine times. This chain links TRBV21-1 with TRBJ1-5; the table's D call of TRBD1 was not tested on the DNA. TRBV21-1 constitutes a pseudogene. CDR3 size: 17 residues. CDR3 sequence (DNA): TGTGCCAGCACCAGTTACAGGGGACCCCCGGGCAATCAGCCCCAGCATTTT. Its translation: CASTSYRGPPGNQPQHF.

This chain connects TRBV6-4 to TRBJ2-4; TRBD2 matches at 13 bases. The CDR3 contains 17 residues. CDR1 is MRHNA and CDR2 is SNTAGT in the germline V gene. J lost 4 bases, V lost 3 bases, and 6 bases had no gene match. The CDR3 protein is CASSELAGGPPKNIQYF. As DNA, the CDR3 is TGTGCCAGCAGTGAACTAGCGGGAGGGCCCCCAAAAAACATTCAGTACTTC.

This clone was counted only a few times. This chain uses TRBV11-2 with TRBJ2-5; the match to TRBD1 covers 8 bases. CDR3 length equals 13 residues. The germline gives CDR1 SGHAT, CDR2 FQNNGV. Losses at the gene ends were 2 bases for V and 5 bases for J; bases not matched to a gene: 1. The CDR3, as DNA: TGTGCCAGCAGCTTATCAGGGGGCGAGACCCAGTACTTC. It codes for CASSLSGGETQYF.

This clone showed up just a few times. A read error is possible here, since a much larger clone lies one base away. The CDR3 protein is CASSFLLIGRYNSNQPQHF. The CDR3 DNA reads as TGTGCCAGCAGTTTTCTCCTTATTGGAAGGTATAATAGCAATCAGCCCCAGCATTTT. The gene calls are TRBV28 and TRBJ1-5; D is uncertain. The V end was cut by 3 bases, the J end by 0 bases, with 21 bases between. The CDR3 runs 19 residues. Germline assignment: CDR1 MDHEN and CDR2 SYDVKM.

This clone was seen only a few times. Here the CDR3 DNA reads TGTGCCAGCATCTCCTCCAACAGGGGCGAGCAGTACTTC. This encodes CASISSNRGEQYF. This chain links TRBV27 with TRBJ2-7; 7 nucleotides line up with TRBD1. CDR3 length: 13 residues. Germline lookup yields CDR1 MNHEY and CDR2 SMNVEV (reference sequence). J lost 6 bases, V lost 7 bases, and 9 bases had no gene match.

This clone is classed as medium-sized. This sample also contains other DNA sequences that code for the same CDR3. The CDR3 coding sequence is TGTGCCAGCAGTTTCGGGACTAGCGGGTACGAGCAGTACTTC. Translation gives CASSFGTSGYEQYF. The V and J genes are TRBV27 and TRBJ2-7, with 12 nucleotides matching TRBD2. The CDR3 sequence is 14 residues long. The V gene end was trimmed by 3 bases and the J gene end by 4 bases; junction bases not matched to a gene: 1. CDR1 is MNHEY and CDR2 is SMNVEV in the germline V gene (reference sequence).

This clone was seen a few times. The rearrangement joins TRBV7-6 to TRBJ2-3; a weak D match, TRBD2 (7 bases). This CDR3 comprises 16 residues. CDR1 SGHVS and CDR2 FNYEAQ come from the germline V gene. V was clipped by 1 base and J by 1 base, with 12 bases between them. The CDR3 region is CASSLVGGQGTDTQYF. Written as DNA, the CDR3 is TGTGCCAGCAGCTTAGTCGGGGGGCAGGGCACAGATACGCAGTATTTT. The whole variable domain, remainder taken from reference TRBV7-6 and TRBJ2-3, is GAGVSQSPRYKVTKRGQDVALRCDPISGHVSLYWYRQALGQGPEFLTYFNYEAQQDKSGLPNDRFSAERPEGSISTLTIQRTEQRDSAMYRCASSLVGGQGTDTQYFGPGTRLTVL.

This clone was counted a few times. This rearrangement joins TRBV6-1 to TRBJ2-1; TRBD2 aligns across 10 bases. V lost 5 bases to trimming and J lost 4 bases; unmatched junction nucleotides: 5. Germline values: CDR1 MNHNS, CDR2 SASEGT. The CDR3 runs to 15 residues. CDR3 loop: CASSHTSGEYNEQFF. DNA of the CDR3: TGTGCCAGCAGTCACACTAGCGGGGAATACAATGAGCAGTTCTTC.

This clone has just a few counts. The rearrangement joins TRBV6-1 to TRBJ2-2; possible D gene TRBD2, 6 bases. Germline lookup yields CDR1 MNHNS and CDR2 SASEGT. CDR3 size: 15 residues. V was clipped by 5 bases and J by 0 bases, with 10 bases between them. CDR3 residues: CASSRDFSNTGELFF. In DNA, the CDR3 is TGTGCCAGCAGTCGGGACTTTTCGAACACCGGGGAGCTGTTTTTT.